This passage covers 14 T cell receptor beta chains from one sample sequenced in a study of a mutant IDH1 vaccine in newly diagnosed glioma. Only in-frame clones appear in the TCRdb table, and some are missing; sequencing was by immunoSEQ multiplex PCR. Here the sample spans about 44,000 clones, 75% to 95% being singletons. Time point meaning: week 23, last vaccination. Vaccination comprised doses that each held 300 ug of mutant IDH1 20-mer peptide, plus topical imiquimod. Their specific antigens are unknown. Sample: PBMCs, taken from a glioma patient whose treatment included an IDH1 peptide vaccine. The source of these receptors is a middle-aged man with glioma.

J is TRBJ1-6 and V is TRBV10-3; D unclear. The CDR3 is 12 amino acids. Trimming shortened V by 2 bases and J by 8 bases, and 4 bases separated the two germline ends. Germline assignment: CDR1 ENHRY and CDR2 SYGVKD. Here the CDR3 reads CAISEPDSPLHF. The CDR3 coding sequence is TGTGCCATCAGTGAGCCCGATTCACCCCTCCACTTT.

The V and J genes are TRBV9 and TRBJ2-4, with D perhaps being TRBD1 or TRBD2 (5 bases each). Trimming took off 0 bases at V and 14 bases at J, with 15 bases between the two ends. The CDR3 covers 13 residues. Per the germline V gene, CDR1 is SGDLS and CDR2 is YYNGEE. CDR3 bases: TGTGCCAGCAGCGTAGAGGGAGACAGCTTAAAGTACTTC. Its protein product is CASSVEGDSLKYF. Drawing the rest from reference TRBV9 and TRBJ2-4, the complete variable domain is DSGVTQTPKHLITATGQRVTLRCSPRSGDLSVYWYQQSLDQGLQFLIQYYNGEERAKGNILERFSAQQFPDLHSELNLSSLELGDSALYFCASSVEGDSLKYFGAGTRLSVL.

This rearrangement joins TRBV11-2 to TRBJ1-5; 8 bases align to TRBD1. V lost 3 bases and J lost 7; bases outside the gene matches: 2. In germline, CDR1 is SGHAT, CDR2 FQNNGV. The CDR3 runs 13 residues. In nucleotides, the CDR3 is TGTGCCAGCAGCTTGGACAGGGCGCAGCCCCAGCATTTT. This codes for CASSLDRAQPQHF.

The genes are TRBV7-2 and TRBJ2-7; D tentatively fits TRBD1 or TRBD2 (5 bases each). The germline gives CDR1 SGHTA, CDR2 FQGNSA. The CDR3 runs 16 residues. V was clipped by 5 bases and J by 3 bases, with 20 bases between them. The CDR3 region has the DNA TGTGCCAGCAGCCCCCCCCGGGGCCGCGGAGGCTACGAGCAGTACTTC. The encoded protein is CASSPPRGRGGYEQYF.

CDR3 sequence (DNA): TGCGCCAGCAGCCAAGACCAGCGCGGGAGTGGCAATGAGCAGTTCTTC. Amino acids: CASSQDQRGSGNEQFF. The chain links TRBV4-1 to TRBJ2-1; 7 positions match TRBD2. CDR1 and CDR2 (germline): MGHRA, YSYEKL. This CDR3 has 16 amino acids. Trimming removed 0 bases from V and 6 bases from J; junction bases left unmatched: 8.

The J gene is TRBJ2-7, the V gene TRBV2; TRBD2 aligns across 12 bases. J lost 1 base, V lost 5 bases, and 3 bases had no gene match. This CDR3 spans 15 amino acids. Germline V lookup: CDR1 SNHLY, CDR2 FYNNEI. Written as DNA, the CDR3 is TGTGCCAGCAGTCCAACTAGCGGGAGGTCCTACGAGCAGTACTTC. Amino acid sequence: CASSPTSGRSYEQYF.

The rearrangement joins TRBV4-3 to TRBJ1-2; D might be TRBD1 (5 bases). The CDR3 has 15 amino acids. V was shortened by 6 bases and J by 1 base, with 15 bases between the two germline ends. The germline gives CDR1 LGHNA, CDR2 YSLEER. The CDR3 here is CASSSRWDDNYGYTF. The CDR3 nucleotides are TGCGCCAGCAGTTCACGTTGGGACGATAACTATGGCTACACCTTC.

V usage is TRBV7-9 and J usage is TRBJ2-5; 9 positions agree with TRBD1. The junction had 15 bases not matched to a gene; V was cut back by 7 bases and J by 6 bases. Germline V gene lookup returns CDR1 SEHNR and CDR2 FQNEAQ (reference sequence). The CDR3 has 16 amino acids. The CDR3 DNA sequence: TGTGCCAGCATCAATCCGGGGACAGGGTCTGATAAGACCCAGTACTTC. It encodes CASINPGTGSDKTQYF.

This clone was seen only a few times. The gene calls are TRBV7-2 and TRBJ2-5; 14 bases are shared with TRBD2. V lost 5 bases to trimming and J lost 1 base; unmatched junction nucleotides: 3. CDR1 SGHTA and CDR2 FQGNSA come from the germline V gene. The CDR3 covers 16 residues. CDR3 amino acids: CASSPGLAGGQETQYF. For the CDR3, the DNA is TGTGCCAGCAGCCCAGGACTAGCGGGGGGCCAAGAGACCCAGTACTTC. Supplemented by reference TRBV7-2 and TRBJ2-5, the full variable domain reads GAGVSQSPSNKVTEKGKDVELRCDPISGHTALYWYRQSLGQGLEFLIYFQGNSAPDKSGLPSDRFSAERTGGSVSTLTIQRTQQEDSAVYLCASSPGLAGGQETQYFGPGTRLLVL.

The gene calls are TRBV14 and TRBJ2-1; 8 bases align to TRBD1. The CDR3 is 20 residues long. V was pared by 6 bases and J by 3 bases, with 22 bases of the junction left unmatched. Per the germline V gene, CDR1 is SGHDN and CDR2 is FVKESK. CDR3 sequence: CASSVNFGQGRPTIYNEQFF. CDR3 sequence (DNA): TGTGCCAGCAGTGTTAACTTCGGACAGGGTCGACCCACCATCTACAATGAGCAGTTCTTC.

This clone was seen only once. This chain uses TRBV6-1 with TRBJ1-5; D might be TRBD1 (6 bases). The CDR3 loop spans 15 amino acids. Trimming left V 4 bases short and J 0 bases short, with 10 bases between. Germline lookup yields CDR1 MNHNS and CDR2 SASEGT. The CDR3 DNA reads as TGTGCCAGCAGTGCCCTACAGGGTAGCAATCAGCCCCAGCATTTT. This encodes CASSALQGSNQPQHF.

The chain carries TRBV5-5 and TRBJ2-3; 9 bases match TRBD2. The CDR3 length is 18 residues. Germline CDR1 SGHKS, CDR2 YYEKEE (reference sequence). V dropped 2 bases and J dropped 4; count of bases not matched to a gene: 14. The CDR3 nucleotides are TGTGCCAGCAGCTTCGGTAGCGGGGGAACAAGTGGAGCAGATACGCAGTATTTT. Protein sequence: CASSFGSGGTSGADTQYF.

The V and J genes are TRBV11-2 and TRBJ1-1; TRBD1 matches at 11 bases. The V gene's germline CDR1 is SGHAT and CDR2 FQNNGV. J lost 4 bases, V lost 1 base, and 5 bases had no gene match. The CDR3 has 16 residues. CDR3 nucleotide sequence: TGTGCCAGCAGCTTAGTTTACGGGACAGGGGGCACTGAAGCTTTCTTT. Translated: CASSLVYGTGGTEAFF.

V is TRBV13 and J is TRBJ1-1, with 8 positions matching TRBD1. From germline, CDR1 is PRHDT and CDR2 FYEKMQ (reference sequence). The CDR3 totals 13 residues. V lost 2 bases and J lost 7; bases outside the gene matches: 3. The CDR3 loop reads CASSLPGGVEAFF. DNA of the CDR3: TGTGCCAGCAGCTTACCAGGGGGCGTTGAAGCTTTCTTT.